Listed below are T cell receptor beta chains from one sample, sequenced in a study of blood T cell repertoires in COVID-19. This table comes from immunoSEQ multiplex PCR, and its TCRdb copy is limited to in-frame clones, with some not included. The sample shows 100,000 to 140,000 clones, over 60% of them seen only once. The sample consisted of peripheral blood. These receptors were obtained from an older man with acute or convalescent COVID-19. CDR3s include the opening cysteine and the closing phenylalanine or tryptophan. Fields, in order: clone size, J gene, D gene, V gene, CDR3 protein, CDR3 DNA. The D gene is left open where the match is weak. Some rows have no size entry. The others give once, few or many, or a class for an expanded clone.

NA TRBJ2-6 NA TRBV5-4 CASSLANRGTGANVLTF TGTGCCAGCAGCTTGGCCAATCGAGGGACTGGGGCCAACGTCCTGACTTTC
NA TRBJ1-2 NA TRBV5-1 CASSLLGQDYGYTF TGCGCCAGCAGCTTGTTGGGGCAGGACTATGGCTACACCTTC
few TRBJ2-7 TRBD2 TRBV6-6 CASSHGASGGRYEQYF TGTGCCAGCAGTCATGGGGCTAGCGGGGGGCGCTACGAGCAGTACTTC
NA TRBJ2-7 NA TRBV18 CASSPRNLYEQYF TGTGCCAGCTCACCACGAAACCTATACGAGCAGTACTTC
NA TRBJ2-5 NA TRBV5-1 CASSLAVPQETQYF TGCGCCAGCAGCCTGGCAGTCCCCCAAGAGACCCAGTACTTC
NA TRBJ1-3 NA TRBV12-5 CASGLGAREGNTIYF TGTGCTAGTGGTTTAGGAGCTCGAGAAGGAAACACCATATATTTT
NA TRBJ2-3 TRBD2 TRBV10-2 CASSEVASGTDTQYF TGCGCCAGCAGTGAGGTGGCTAGCGGAACAGATACGCAGTATTTT
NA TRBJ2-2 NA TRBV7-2 CASSFGGAGTGELFF TGTGCCAGCAGCTTCGGGGGTGCGGGCACCGGGGAGCTGTTTTTT
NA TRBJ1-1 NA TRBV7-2 CASSLVRTEAFF TGTGCCAGCAGCTTAGTCCGGACTGAAGCTTTCTTT
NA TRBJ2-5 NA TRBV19 CASSALQGRETQYF TGTGCCAGTAGTGCCCTCCAGGGGAGAGAGACCCAGTACTTC
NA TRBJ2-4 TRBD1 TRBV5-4 CASSDRDRGGAKNIQYF TGTGCCAGCAGCGACCGGGACAGGGGGGGCGCCAAAAACATTCAGTACTTC
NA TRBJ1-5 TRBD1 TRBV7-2 CASSHDRDRQPQHF TGTGCCAGCAGCCACGACAGGGATCGTCAGCCCCAGCATTTT
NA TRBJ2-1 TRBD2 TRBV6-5 CASRSGELSYNEQFF TGTGCCAGCAGGAGCGGGGAGCTCTCCTACAATGAGCAGTTCTTC
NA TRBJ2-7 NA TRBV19 CASSTSLGYEQYF TGTGCCAGTAGTACTAGCCTGGGTTACGAGCAGTACTTC
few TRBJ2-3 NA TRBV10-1 CASSESTATGTDTQYF TGCGCCAGCAGTGAGTCGACGGCCACAGGCACAGATACGCAGTATTTT
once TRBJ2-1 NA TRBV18 CASSPANEQFF TGTGCCAGCTCACCGGCAAATGAGCAGTTCTTC
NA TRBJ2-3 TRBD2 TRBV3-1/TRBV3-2 CASSLGLAGVDTQYF TGTGCCAGCAGCCTGGGACTAGCGGGGGTGGATACGCAGTATTTT
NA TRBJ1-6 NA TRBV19 CASEGRNSPLHF TGTGCCAGCGAGGGCCGTAATTCACCCCTCCACTTT
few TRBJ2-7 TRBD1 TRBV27 CASRLQGQGNSYEQYF TGTGCCAGCAGACTACAGGGACAGGGGAACTCCTACGAGCAGTACTTC
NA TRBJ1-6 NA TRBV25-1 CASSDLYNSPLHF TGTGCCAGCAGTGACCTCTATAATTCACCCCTCCACTTT
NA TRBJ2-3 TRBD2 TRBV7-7 CASSPGKTSGSTDTQYF TGTGCCAGCAGCCCTGGGAAAACTAGCGGTAGCACAGATACGCAGTATTTT
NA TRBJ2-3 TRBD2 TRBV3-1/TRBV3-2 CASKRLSGGSYSTDTQYF TGTGCCAGCAAGAGGCTTAGCGGGGGGTCTTATAGCACAGATACGCAGTATTTT
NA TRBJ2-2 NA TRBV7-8 CASSFRVGARKRRFTGELFF TGTGCCAGCAGCTTTCGCGTTGGGGCGCGAAAGAGGCGCTTCACCGGGGAGCTGTTTTTT